One and the same sample provided the 19 T cell receptor beta chains below, sequenced in a study of vaccination effects on CD4 cells after COVID-19. Viral peptide pools were used in the ViraFEST assay to expand antigen-specific CD4+ T cells, and sequencing came afterward. On roughly day 10 of culture, CD4+ T cells were separated out. Having tested negative for nucleocapsid antibodies, the vaccine recipients showed no prior SARS-CoV-2 infection. Profiled with immunoSEQ multiplex PCR; TCRdb holds only in-frame clones, not every one. In the table there are more than 30,000 clones, under 70% of which are singletons. The antigens for these receptors are not known. Source: CD4+ T cells from PBMCs cultured with HCoV-OC43 spike peptides, taken before COVID-19 vaccination. Subset described: HCoV-OC43 spike overlapping peptide pool stimulation. The receptors here all came from a human donor who received a COVID-19 vaccine.

This clone has only a few counts. In DNA, the CDR3 is TGTGCCAGCAGGGTGGAATTAGCCAAAAACATTCAGTACTTC. It translates to CASRVELAKNIQYF. The V gene is TRBV6-5, the J gene TRBJ2-4; D is unclear. The V end was cut by 6 bases, the J end by 0 bases, with 9 bases between. This CDR3 has 14 amino acids. Germline CDR1 MNHEY, CDR2 SVGAGI.

The chain carries TRBV19 and TRBJ2-1; 11 nucleotides line up with TRBD2. CDR3 length equals 14 residues. V shed 5 bases and J 6 bases; nucleotides not matched to a gene: 3. In germline, CDR1 is LNHDA, CDR2 SQIVND (reference sequence). The chain's CDR3 is CASSPGTSGNEQFF. DNA for the CDR3: TGTGCCAGTAGTCCAGGGACTAGCGGCAATGAGCAGTTCTTC.

This clone was observed a handful of times. The genes are TRBV4-1 and TRBJ1-2; tentatively, D is TRBD1 (6 bases). The CDR3 is made up of 14 amino acids. CDR1 and CDR2 (germline): MGHRA, YSYEKL. Trimming removed 5 bases from V and 5 bases from J, with 15 bases in between. The CDR3 DNA reads TGCGCCAGCAGCAAGGCGGGGGCGGAATATGGCTACACCTTC. It encodes CASSKAGAEYGYTF.

The chain combines TRBV10-2 with TRBJ1-5; tentative D call: TRBD1 (6 bases). V was pared by 5 bases and J by 3 bases, with 14 bases between. This CDR3 comprises 15 residues. CDR1 is WSHSY and CDR2 is SAAADI in the germline V gene. CDR3 coding DNA: TGCGCCAGCAGTCATCAGGGGAGGGACAATCAGCCCCAGCATTTT. As protein: CASSHQGRDNQPQHF.

This chain joins TRBV6-5 and TRBJ1-5, with a weak D call TRBD1 (5 bases). The CDR3 has 15 amino acids. V was cut by 6 bases and J by 2 bases, with 14 bases left in between. Looked up from germline, CDR1 is MNHEY and CDR2 is SVGAGI. The CDR3 sequence: CASRRRGSGNQPQHF. The CDR3 DNA follows: TGTGCCAGCAGGAGGAGGGGCAGCGGCAATCAGCCCCAGCATTTT.

The chain is built from TRBV3-1 (or the pseudogene TRBV3-2) and TRBJ2-3; D is unresolved. The CDR3 is 14 residues long. CDR1 is LGHDT and CDR2 is YNNKEL in the germline V gene (reference sequence). Between the trimmed V and J ends, which lost 2 bases and 2 bases, there was a span of 8 bases. CDR3 amino acids: CASSQMLATDTQYF. DNA for the CDR3: TGTGCCAGCAGCCAAATGCTCGCCACAGATACGCAGTATTTT.

This chain uses TRBV28 with TRBJ1-5; a weak D match, TRBD1 (5 bases). CDR1 MDHEN and CDR2 SYDVKM come from the germline V gene. This CDR3 has 16 amino acids. Deletions cut 4 bases from V and 6 bases from J, with 19 bases between. CDR3 residues: CASSSAGDLNGQPQHF. In DNA form, the CDR3 reads TGTGCCAGCAGTTCCGCGGGGGACCTTAATGGTCAGCCCCAGCATTTT.

This clone has only a few counts. The chain combines TRBV2 with TRBJ1-5, with D unresolved. This CDR3 comprises 13 residues. Germline V gene lookup returns CDR1 SNHLY and CDR2 FYNNEI. V dropped 4 bases and J dropped 5 bases, with 9 bases sitting between them. As DNA, the CDR3 is TGTGCCAGCAGTGGGTGGTACGATCAGCCCCAGCATTTT. This gives the protein CASSGWYDQPQHF. Variable domain in full (rest from reference TRBV2 and TRBJ1-5): EPEVTQTPSHQVTQMGQEVILRCVPISNHLYFYWYRQILGQKVEFLVSFYNNEISEKSEIFDDQFSVERPDGSNFTLKIRSTKLEDSAMYFCASSGWYDQPQHFGDGTRLSIL.

The rearrangement joins TRBV3-1 (or the pseudogene TRBV3-2) to TRBJ1-6; D gene ambiguous. Trimming removed 0 bases from V and 10 bases from J, with 7 bases in between. From germline, CDR1 is LGHDT and CDR2 YNNKEL (reference sequence). CDR3 length: 13 amino acids. The CDR3 coding sequence is TGTGCCAGCAGCCAAGATCCGGACTCACCCCTCCACTTT. Translation gives CASSQDPDSPLHF.

The chain employs TRBV5-4 and TRBJ1-4, with TRBD1 matching over 7 bases. Germline assignment: CDR1 SGHNT and CDR2 YYREEE (reference sequence). The V gene end was trimmed by 4 bases and the J gene end by 7 bases; junction bases not matched to a gene: 7. There are 14 residues in the CDR3. The CDR3 reads CASSVDRMSEKLFF. In DNA form, the CDR3 reads TGTGCCAGCAGCGTGGACAGGATGAGTGAAAAACTGTTTTTT.

This clone was observed a handful of times. This chain uses TRBV12-3 or TRBV12-4 with TRBJ2-3, with D maybe TRBD1 (6 bases). There are 13 residues in the CDR3. V was trimmed by 3 bases and J by 4 bases, leaving 8 bases between them. CDR3 protein: CASSFKGADTQYF. The CDR3 DNA reads TGTGCCAGCAGTTTCAAGGGGGCAGATACGCAGTATTTT.

V and J are TRBV14 and TRBJ2-4; D not resolved. CDR1 SGHDN and CDR2 FVKESK come from the germline V gene. The CDR3 loop spans 12 amino acids. V shed 8 bases and J shed 6 bases, with 11 bases lying between them. The CDR3 here is CASGSGGNIQYF. The CDR3, as DNA: TGTGCCAGCGGATCCGGCGGAAACATTCAGTACTTC.

The V call is TRBV12-3 or TRBV12-4, the J call TRBJ2-1, with a possible D match to TRBD2 (6 bases). Trimming took off 8 bases at V and 12 bases at J, with 17 bases between the two ends. The length of the CDR3 is 12 residues. The chain's CDR3 is CASAFSGGGQFF. The CDR3 region has the DNA TGTGCCAGCGCTTTTAGTGGGGGAGGGCAGTTCTTC.

V gene TRBV3-1 (or the pseudogene TRBV3-2) combines with J gene TRBJ2-3, with 13 bases fitting TRBD2. Germline CDR1 is LGHDT and CDR2 is YNNKEL (reference sequence). J gave up 6 bases and V 1 base, and 4 bases lay outside the gene matches. The CDR3 is made up of 16 amino acids. Here the CDR3 reads CASSQGTSGRMDTQYF. The CDR3 DNA reads as TGTGCCAGCAGCCAAGGGACTAGCGGGAGAATGGATACGCAGTATTTT.

V and J are TRBV5-1 and TRBJ2-7; TRBD1 agrees at 8 bases. CDR3 length: 16 residues. V gave up 4 bases and J gave up 1 base; unmatched junction bases: 10. CDR1 is SGHRS, CDR2 YFSETQ, per germline. This CDR3 reads CASSTNAGGASYEQYF. CDR3 sequence (DNA): TGCGCCAGCAGCACCAATGCAGGGGGCGCTTCCTACGAGCAGTACTTC. Full variable domain (outside the CDR3, taken from reference TRBV5-1 and TRBJ2-7): KAGVTQTPRYLIKTRGQQVTLSCSPISGHRSVSWYQQTPGQGLQFLFEYFSETQRNKGNFPGRFSGRQFSNSRSEMNVSTLELGDSALYLCASSTNAGGASYEQYFGPGTRLTVT.

The rearrangement joins TRBV3-1 (or the pseudogene TRBV3-2) to TRBJ2-6; D unclear. The CDR3 spans 15 residues. V was pared by 1 base and J by 2 bases, with 6 bases between. From germline, CDR1 is LGHDT and CDR2 YNNKEL (reference sequence). CDR3 amino acids: CASSQGAAGANVLTF. CDR3 nucleotide sequence: TGTGCCAGCAGCCAAGGGGCAGCTGGGGCCAACGTCCTGACTTTC.

The chain has TRBV2 and TRBJ2-1, with 14 bases fitting TRBD2. The CDR3 is made up of 16 amino acids. CDR1 SNHLY and CDR2 FYNNEI come from the germline V gene. V lost 8 bases and J lost 6; bases outside the gene matches: 9. CDR3: CASFRLAGGLGNEQFF. The CDR3 DNA reads TGTGCCAGCTTCCGACTAGCGGGGGGGCTTGGCAATGAGCAGTTCTTC. The whole variable domain, filled in from reference TRBV2 and TRBJ2-1, reads EPEVTQTPSHQVTQMGQEVILRCVPISNHLYFYWYRQILGQKVEFLVSFYNNEISEKSEIFDDQFSVERPDGSNFTLKIRSTKLEDSAMYFCASFRLAGGLGNEQFFGPGTRLTVL.

The J gene is TRBJ2-1, the V gene TRBV19, with 8 bases fitting TRBD1. CDR3 size: 15 residues. The J segment lost 1 base and the V segment lost 1 base, leaving 0 bases of the junction unmatched. In germline, CDR1 is LNHDA, CDR2 SQIVND (reference sequence). CDR3 nucleotides: TGTGCCAGTAGTATAGGGACAGGGTCCTACAATGAGCAGTTCTTC. This encodes CASSIGTGSYNEQFF.

J is TRBJ1-6 and V is TRBV27, with 9 nucleotides matching TRBD1. Germline lookup yields CDR1 MNHEY and CDR2 SMNVEV (reference sequence). This CDR3 contains 15 residues. J was trimmed by 10 bases and V by 5 bases; bases with no gene match: 9. The CDR3 coding sequence is TGTGCCAGCAGTAAAAACAGGGGGCAGTGGTCACCCCTCCACTTT. Its protein product is CASSKNRGQWSPLHF.